Following are 11 T cell receptor beta chains from one sample sequenced in a study of blood T cell repertoires in COVID-19. Method: immunoSEQ multiplex PCR; TCRdb's copy keeps in-frame clones and lacks some. The table includes 65,000 to 85,000 clones, approximately 78% detected once. Sequenced sample: peripheral blood. The origin of the receptors is a woman aged 55-70 years with acute or convalescent COVID-19.

In this sample, this clone turned up once. The rearrangement uses TRBV5-4 and TRBJ2-7, with 7 positions matching TRBD1. Germline trimming cut 0 bases from V and 13 bases from J; bases unmatched to any gene: 4. Germline V gives CDR1 SGHNT, CDR2 YYREEE (reference sequence). The CDR3 is 11 amino acids. This CDR3 is CASSLGGTDYF. The DNA for the CDR3 is TGTGCCAGCAGCTTGGGAGGGACAGACTACTTC.

V and J are TRBV5-1 and TRBJ2-2; weak D call: TRBD1 (5 bases). Trimming cost V 0 bases and J 4 bases, with 7 bases left between them. CDR3 length: 14 amino acids. Looked up from germline, CDR1 is SGHRS and CDR2 is YFSETQ. The CDR3 sequence: CASSLAQGTGELFF. CDR3 in DNA: TGCGCCAGCAGCTTGGCGCAGGGCACCGGGGAGCTGTTTTTT.

The chain carries TRBV7-2 and TRBJ2-3; D may be TRBD2 (5 bases). The CDR3 length is 15 residues. CDR1 is SGHTA, CDR2 FQGNSA, per germline. Between the trimmed V and J ends, which lost 1 base and 7 bases, there was a span of 15 bases. The chain's CDR3 is CASSLGAASTNTQYF. CDR3 DNA sequence: TGTGCCAGCAGCTTAGGTGCGGCTAGCACGAATACGCAGTATTTT. Filled out from reference TRBV7-2 and TRBJ2-3, the complete variable domain reads GAGVSQSPSNKVTEKGKDVELRCDPISGHTALYWYRQSLGQGLEFLIYFQGNSAPDKSGLPSDRFSAERTGGSVSTLTIQRTQQEDSAVYLCASSLGAASTNTQYFGPGTRLTVL.

The chain has TRBV4-2 and TRBJ2-5; tentative D call: TRBD2 (5 bases). The CDR3 runs to 15 residues. V was pared by 1 base and J by 3 bases, with 12 bases between. Germline V CDR1 and CDR2: LGHNA, YNFKEQ. The CDR3 DNA reads as TGTGCCAGCAGCCAAGGTCCCCAGGAGGAAGAGACCCAGTACTTC. Translation gives CASSQGPQEEETQYF.

The chain recombines TRBV5-5 with TRBJ1-2; D may be TRBD1 (5 bases). The ends were cut back, 4 bases at V and 5 bases at J, with 15 bases in the middle. Germline V lookup: CDR1 SGHKS, CDR2 YYEKEE (reference sequence). This CDR3 is 14 amino acids long. The CDR3 nucleotides are TGTGCCAGCAGCATAGGGACTCTAGGGTATGGCTACACCTTC. It is translated as CASSIGTLGYGYTF.

The chain joins TRBV7-8 to TRBJ2-2; a possible D gene is TRBD2 (5 bases). Germline V lookup: CDR1 SGHVS, CDR2 FQNEAQ. The length of the CDR3 is 15 residues. Trimming stripped 1 base from V and 1 base from J, with 7 bases between. This CDR3 reads CASSLGRGNTGELFF. The CDR3 bases are TGTGCCAGCAGCTTAGGACGGGGGAACACCGGGGAGCTGTTTTTT.

The rearrangement uses TRBV19 and TRBJ1-5; D unresolved. The germline V gene encodes CDR1 LNHDA and CDR2 SQIVND (reference sequence). This CDR3 spans 13 amino acids. V gave up 5 bases and J gave up 3 bases, with 8 bases separating them. The CDR3 region is CASSDGNNQPQHF. In DNA form, the CDR3 reads TGTGCCAGTAGTGACGGGAACAATCAGCCCCAGCATTTT. The whole variable domain, filled in from reference TRBV19 and TRBJ1-5, reads DGGITQSPKYLFRKEGQNVTLSCEQNLNHDAMYWYRQDPGQGLRLIYYSQIVNDFQKGDIAEGYSVSREKKESFPLTVTSAQKNPTAFYLCASSDGNNQPQHFGDGTRLSIL.

The chain combines TRBV4-3 with TRBJ2-7; 11 bases map to TRBD2. With 1 base clipped from V and 2 bases from J, the junction kept 7 bases outside the gene matches. CDR1 and CDR2 (germline): LGHNA, YSLEER. The CDR3 length is 17 residues. The CDR3 DNA sequence: TGCGCCAGCAGCCAAGGGATTAGCGGGGGGGCGGCCTACGAGCAGTACTTC. Its protein product is CASSQGISGGAAYEQYF.

The chain carries TRBV30 and TRBJ1-5; 7 nucleotides match TRBD1. Germline lookup yields CDR1 GTSNPN and CDR2 SVGIG (reference sequence). This CDR3 contains 11 residues. Trimming cost V 5 bases and J 5 bases; bases outside gene matches: 0. The CDR3 loop reads CAWGQDQPQHF. The DNA for the CDR3 is TGTGCCTGGGGACAGGATCAGCCCCAGCATTTT. The full variable domain, with the rest looked up from reference TRBV30 and TRBJ1-5, is SQTIHQWPATLVQPVGSPLSLECTVEGTSNPNLYWYRQAAGRGLQLLFYSVGIGQISSEVPQNLSASRPQDRQFILSSKKLLLSDSGFYLCAWGQDQPQHFGDGTRLSIL.

The genes are TRBV6-5 and TRBJ2-7; D remains unclear. V was clipped by 8 bases and J by 0 bases, with 5 bases between them. Per the germline V gene, CDR1 is MNHEY and CDR2 is SVGAGI. The CDR3 runs 11 residues. CDR3 amino acids: CASGSSYEQYF. Here the CDR3 DNA reads TGTGCCAGCGGCAGCTCCTACGAGCAGTACTTC.

The V gene is TRBV9, the J gene TRBJ2-3; D is perhaps TRBD1 (6 bases). Trimming removed 0 bases from V and 0 bases from J, with 11 bases in between. The CDR3 consists of 16 residues. Germline V gene sequence: CDR1 SGDLS, CDR2 YYNGEE. CDR3 loop: CASSVGWGPSTDTQYF. DNA of the CDR3: TGTGCCAGCAGCGTAGGATGGGGGCCCAGCACAGATACGCAGTATTTT. The entire variable domain, with the rest obtained from reference TRBV9 and TRBJ2-3, is as follows: DSGVTQTPKHLITATGQRVTLRCSPRSGDLSVYWYQQSLDQGLQFLIQYYNGEERAKGNILERFSAQQFPDLHSELNLSSLELGDSALYFCASSVGWGPSTDTQYFGPGTRLTVL.